Listed below are T cell receptor beta chains from one sample, sequenced in a study of CD8+ T cells in alopecia areata. Sequenced by immunoSEQ multiplex PCR; TCRdb stores in-frame clones only, minus some. The sample includes roughly 120,000 clones, approximately 60% of them seen just once. Material: CD4+ T cells sorted from blood. These receptors were taken from a human donor in good health. CDR3s include the opening cysteine and the closing phenylalanine or tryptophan. The D gene is left open where the match is weak. Clone size appears in some rows only: once, few, many, or a class for an expanded clone.

J	V	D	size	DNA	CDR3
TRBJ1-1	TRBV15	.	once	TGTGCCACCAGCAGAGAGTCGGAGTCTGAAGCTTTCTTT	CATSRESESEAFF
TRBJ2-5	TRBV2	TRBD1	few	TGTGCCAGCGGCGAGTCGGGGCGATTGGGACAGGGAGCGCGGGAGACCCAGTACTTC	CASGESGRLGQGARETQYF
TRBJ1-6	TRBV7-2	.	.	TGTGCCAGCAGCCTCCCCAGGTCACCCCTCCACTTT	CASSLPRSPLHF
TRBJ2-1	TRBV28	TRBD1	.	TGTGCCAGCAGCCCATTTCCGGGACAGGGTAAGAATGAGCAGTTCTTC	CASSPFPGQGKNEQFF
TRBJ1-5	TRBV2	.	.	TGTGCCAGCAGTGAGATGGGGAGGGATCAGCCCCAGCATTTT	CASSEMGRDQPQHF
TRBJ2-3	TRBV19	TRBD1	.	TGTGCCAGTAGTCCCTCAGGGGGCGCCTGGGGCACAGATACGCAGTATTTT	CASSPSGGAWGTDTQYF
TRBJ2-5	TRBV6-6	TRBD1	.	TGTGCCAGCAGTTACTCGGACAGGGTACAAGAGACCCAGTACTTC	CASSYSDRVQETQYF
TRBJ2-5	TRBV11-3	TRBD1	.	TGTGCCAGCAGCTTAGCCGGGACAGGGGGCCAAGAGACCCAGTACTTC	CASSLAGTGGQETQYF
TRBJ1-6	TRBV5-4	.	.	TGTGCCAGCAGCTTGGGGGGAAATTCACCCCTCCACTTT	CASSLGGNSPLHF
TRBJ2-5	TRBV4-1	TRBD2	few	TGCGCCAGCAGCCAAGACCCCGGGGGGGCCCTAATTGAGACCCAGTACTTC	CASSQDPGGALIETQYF
TRBJ1-5	TRBV5-1	.	.	TGCGCCAGCAGCTTGGAGGGGAGCAATCAGCCCCAGCATTTT	CASSLEGSNQPQHF
TRBJ2-1	TRBV5-1	.	.	TGCGCCAGCAGCCTCTCTGCAGGGGCCTACAATGAGCAGTTCTTC	CASSLSAGAYNEQFF
TRBJ2-2	TRBV7-2	.	few	TGTGCCAGCAGCTTAGTTGGGAACACCGGGGAGCTGTTTTTT	CASSLVGNTGELFF
TRBJ2-5	TRBV14	.	.	TGTGCCAGCAGCCAAGGCGGAACAGAGACCCAGTACTTC	CASSQGGTETQYF
TRBJ1-1	TRBV5-6	.	few	TGTGCCAGCAGCTTGGAGGCGTTAGCTGAAGCTTTCTTT	CASSLEALAEAFF
TRBJ2-3	TRBV11-2	.	.	TGTGCCAGCAGCTTAACTCGGACTCCCCACGGGACAGATACGCAGTATTTT	CASSLTRTPHGTDTQYF
TRBJ2-2	TRBV9	.	.	TGTGCCAGCAGCGTAGCCTCGCTAGGGGCCGGGGAGCTGTTTTTT	CASSVASLGAGELFF
TRBJ2-1	TRBV4-2	TRBD2	.	TGTGCCAGCAGCCAAGTGCGGGGGGACTACAATGAGCAGTTCTTC	CASSQVRGDYNEQFF
TRBJ2-7	TRBV6-5	.	.	TGTGCCAGCAGTTATAGGAAGAACCACGAGCAGTACTTC	CASSYRKNHEQYF
TRBJ2-5	TRBV6-5	.	.	TGTGCCAGCAGTTACACGGACAGCCAAGAGACCCAGTACTTC	CASSYTDSQETQYF
TRBJ2-7	TRBV5-4	.	.	TGTGCCAGCAGCCCGTCTGGATCCTACGAGCAGTACTTC	CASSPSGSYEQYF
TRBJ1-4	TRBV7-2	.	.	TGTGCCAGCAGCTTAGGGCACCAGGTCCGACTGTTTTTT	CASSLGHQVRLFF
TRBJ2-7	TRBV7-7	.	.	TGTGCCAGCACCGCCCCTGGGGACGAGCAGTACTTC	CASTAPGDEQYF
TRBJ1-4	TRBV6-6	.	few	TGTGCCAGCAGTTACTTGGAGACCAGGAATGAAAAACTGTTTTTT	CASSYLETRNEKLFF